Listed below are T cell receptor beta chains from one sample, sequenced in a study of T cells after yellow fever vaccination. TCRdb passed the 5' RACE reads through MiXCR, listing each CDR3 protein once. Among 200,000 to 300,000 distinct CDR3 sequences listed, 10% to 15% were seen once. The sample consisted of CD4+ T cells sorted from PBMCs, taken 45 days after the yellow fever booster vaccination. These receptor sequences come from a man under 40 who received the YFV17D yellow fever vaccine. Each CDR3 is given with its conserved first and last residue. D genes are given only for firm matches. Not every row has a clone size; where given, it reads once, few, many or a size class.

D	V	size	J	DNA	CDR3
NA	TRBV7-2	NA	TRBJ2-4	TGTGCCAGCAGCTTAGTTCAGAGCCTAGCCAAAAACATTCAGTACTTC	CASSLVQSLAKNIQYF
TRBD2	TRBV7-2	many	TRBJ2-7	TGTGCCAGCAGCAGGTTGGGACTACAGTACGAGCAGTACTTC	CASSRLGLQYEQYF
TRBD2	TRBV4-3	few	TRBJ2-1	TGCGCCAGCAGCCAAGGCATCCTCTCTGCGGGAGGCGGGAATGAGCAGTTCTTC	CASSQGILSAGGGNEQFF
NA	TRBV7-9	few	TRBJ1-1	TGTGCCAGCATCCGGGACACTGAAGCTTTCTTT	CASIRDTEAFF
TRBD1	TRBV16	few	TRBJ1-5	TGTGCCAGCAGCCAAGACAGGGTTAATCAGCCCCAGCATTTT	CASSQDRVNQPQHF
NA	TRBV20-1	many	TRBJ2-3	TGCAGTGCTATCAGGGATCCGAGCACAGATACGCAGTATTTT	CSAIRDPSTDTQYF
TRBD2	TRBV7-2	few	TRBJ2-7	TGTGCCAGCAGCTTACTAACGGGACTAGTAGGTCTCGAGCAGTACTTC	CASSLLTGLVGLEQYF
NA	TRBV18	few	TRBJ2-1	TGTGCCAGCTCACCCCAGGGAGATGCTGAGCAGTTCTTC	CASSPQGDAEQFF
NA	TRBV11-2	few	TRBJ2-6	TGTGCCAGCAGCCCGCCGGGTTTCTCCTACGGGACTGGGGCCAACGTCCTGACTTTC	CASSPPGFSYGTGANVLTF
TRBD2	TRBV27	many	TRBJ2-3	TGTGCCAGCAGCCTACTAGCGACTAGCACAGATACGCAGTATTTT	CASSLLATSTDTQYF
TRBD1	TRBV5-1	few	TRBJ2-3	TGCGCCAGCAGCTTGGCGGGACAGGGAGGCATCCACACAGATACGCAGTATTTT	CASSLAGQGGIHTDTQYF
TRBD2	TRBV10-3	NA	TRBJ2-2	TGTGCCATCAGCTCAGCGGGATGGGGTCATGGGGAGCTGTTTTTT	CAISSAGWGHGELFF
NA	TRBV9	few	TRBJ2-1	TGTGCCAGCAGCGTAGAAAGGGGCGATGAGCAGTTCTTC	CASSVERGDEQFF
NA	TRBV29-1	few	TRBJ2-5	TGCAGTGACCGGGACACACACCAAGAGACCCAGTACTTC	CSDRDTHQETQYF
TRBD2	TRBV5-1	few	TRBJ2-2	TGCGCCAGCAGCCGCAGACTAGCGGGCACCGGGGAGCTGTTTTTT	CASSRRLAGTGELFF
TRBD1	TRBV24-1	few	TRBJ1-5	TGTGCCACCAGTGATCGACAGGGGGGCAATCAGCCCCAGCATTTT	CATSDRQGGNQPQHF
NA	TRBV6-2/TRBV6-3	NA	TRBJ2-2	TGTGCCAGCAGTTACGGTAGCCCCCTCAGGGACGGGGAGCTGTTTTTT	CASSYGSPLRDGELFF
TRBD2	TRBV6-5	many	TRBJ2-3	TGTGCCAGCGGGAGGGCAGGTAGCACAGATACGCAGTATTTT	CASGRAGSTDTQYF
TRBD2	TRBV7-3	few	TRBJ2-3	TGTGCCAGCAGCCAGGGACTAGCGGGAGTCTTGCATGCAGATACGCAGTATTTT	CASSQGLAGVLHADTQYF
TRBD1	TRBV20-1	NA	TRBJ2-5	TGCAGTGCTACCGGACAGGGTAGACCATCATCAGAGACCCAGTACTTC	CSATGQGRPSSETQYF
NA	TRBV29-1	many	TRBJ2-5	TGCAGCGTTGAAGATCGGGGTGGTGAGACCCAGTACTTC	CSVEDRGGETQYF
TRBD2	TRBV28	NA	TRBJ2-7	TGTGCCAGCAGTACCTCTAGCGGGAGCTACGAGCAGTACTTC	CASSTSSGSYEQYF
NA	TRBV7-9	NA	TRBJ2-5	TGTGCCAGCAGCTTTCGCTGGGGGACTGGCTCCCAAGAGACCCAGTACTTC	CASSFRWGTGSQETQYF